The 23 T cell receptor beta chains below come from one sample, sequenced in a study of T cells in Graves' hyperthyroidism and ophthalmopathy. Using RNA transcripts as the source, TCR beta CDR3 regions were amplified. RT-PCR in the first round (using the HTBI primer set) targeted the TCR CDR3. TCRdb analysed the multiplex PCR reads with MiXCR anew, one entry per CDR3 protein. The table records 340,000 or so distinct CDR3 sequences, about 18% of them present only once. The sequenced sample consisted of blood. The receptors derive from a woman between 50 and 59 years old with Graves' hyperthyroidism.

The chain couples TRBV6-2 or TRBV6-3 to TRBJ2-2; 9 nucleotides agree with TRBD1. The CDR3 has 18 residues. CDR1 is MNHEY and CDR2 is SVGEGT in the germline V gene. Losses at the gene ends were 0 bases for V and 7 bases for J; bases not matched to a gene: 12. CDR3 loop: CASSYSSTGGALIGELFF. The CDR3 region has the DNA TGTGCCAGCAGTTACTCTTCTACAGGGGGCGCCTTAATCGGGGAGCTGTTTTTT.

This clonotype showed up many times. The J gene is TRBJ2-5, the V gene TRBV5-5, with D tentatively TRBD2 (6 bases). Trimming left V 0 bases short and J 0 bases short, with 18 bases between. This CDR3 spans 18 amino acids. Germline loops: CDR1 SGHKS, CDR2 YYEKEE (reference sequence). The CDR3 spells CASSLAAGPHLYQETQYF. CDR3 nucleotide sequence: TGTGCCAGCAGCTTGGCAGCGGGCCCGCACTTATACCAAGAGACCCAGTACTTC. Based on the CDR3 plus reference TRBV5-5 and TRBJ2-5, the full variable domain is DAGVTQSPTHLIKTRGQQVTLRCSPISGHKSVSWYQQVLGQGPQFIFQYYEKEERGRGNFPDRFSARQFPNYSSELNVNALLLGDSALYLCASSLAAGPHLYQETQYFGPGTRLLVL.

This clonotype has a handful of counts. V gene TRBV6-1 combines with J gene TRBJ2-3; TRBD1 matches at 9 bases. CDR1 and CDR2 from the germline V gene are MNHNS and SASEGT. Unmatched junction bases numbered 7, after V lost 6 bases and J lost 6 bases. The CDR3 consists of 14 residues. The CDR3 loop reads CASRAGTGSDTQYF. In DNA form, the CDR3 reads TGTGCCAGCAGGGCCGGGACAGGGTCCGATACGCAGTATTTT.

This clonotype was recorded many times. The gene calls are TRBV27 and TRBJ2-1; D call uncertain. This CDR3 is 13 amino acids long. Trimming took 4 bases from V and 7 from J, leaving 11 bases between them. The germline V gene encodes CDR1 MNHEY and CDR2 SMNVEV (reference sequence). The CDR3 protein is CASSSSVKNEQFF. Written as DNA, the CDR3 is TGTGCCAGCAGTTCCTCGGTAAAAAATGAGCAGTTCTTC.

The chain joins TRBV5-6 to TRBJ2-5; 7 nucleotides match TRBD1. This CDR3 is built from 16 residues. The J segment lost 0 bases and the V segment lost 4 bases, leaving 9 bases of the junction unmatched. CDR1 is SGHDT, CDR2 YYEEEE, per germline. The CDR3 loop is CASSRQGLGYQETQYF. DNA of the CDR3: TGTGCCAGCAGCCGACAGGGTTTGGGGTACCAAGAGACCCAGTACTTC.

The V and J genes are TRBV7-3 and TRBJ2-3; 7 positions agree with TRBD1. TRBJ1-5 explains the end of the DNA better; the J call may be wrong. Germline CDR1 and CDR2: SGHTA and FQGTGA. This CDR3 region has 13 residues. CDR3 DNA: TGTGCCAGCAGCCTTGGGACAGAGGATACGCAGCATTTT. The encoded protein is CASSLGTEDTQHF.

The rearrangement uses TRBV5-5 and TRBJ1-2; D gene uncertain. CDR1 is SGHKS and CDR2 is YYEKEE in the germline V gene (reference sequence). The CDR3 contains 15 residues. Trimming stripped 1 base from V and 7 bases from J, with 17 bases between. The DNA of the CDR3 is TGTGCCAGCAGCTTGTATGTGGACGGCTCACGTGGCTACACCTTC. It translates to CASSLYVDGSRGYTF.

The gene calls are TRBV12-3 or TRBV12-4 and TRBJ2-2, with 7 bases that match TRBD2. The CDR3 contains 15 residues. The V gene end was trimmed by 6 bases and the J gene end by 4 bases; junction bases not matched to a gene: 8. CDR3 protein: CASSPGLVSTGELFF. CDR3 bases: TGTGCCAGCAGCCCTGGACTAGTTTCCACCGGGGAGCTGTTTTTT.

This clonotype was seen a few times. The chain has TRBV27 and TRBJ1-2, with D uncertain. CDR1 MNHEY and CDR2 SMNVEV come from the germline V gene (reference sequence). Trimming cost V 0 bases and J 6 bases, with 14 bases left between them. The CDR3 covers 15 residues. The DNA for the CDR3 is TGTGCCAGCAGTTTATCGATTTCGGCATTAGATGGCTACACCTTC. Translation gives CASSLSISALDGYTF.

This clonotype has a handful of counts. The rearrangement joins TRBV12-3 or TRBV12-4 to TRBJ2-5; TRBD1 agrees at 7 bases. The CDR3 covers 12 residues. V was clipped by 9 bases and J by 3 bases; unmatched bases: 4. CDR3 in amino acids: CASGDRKETQYF. The CDR3 DNA sequence: TGTGCCAGTGGGGACAGAAAAGAGACCCAGTACTTC.

This clonotype showed up many times. V and J are TRBV5-1 and TRBJ1-1; D is perhaps TRBD1 (5 bases). The CDR3 runs to 13 residues. Germline-derived CDR1 and CDR2 are SGHRS and YFSETQ. The germline V and J ends were trimmed by 2 bases and 3 bases, with 8 bases remaining between them. The CDR3 DNA is TGCGCCAGCAGCTTACAGGAGGACACTGAAGCTTTCTTT. Amino acid sequence: CASSLQEDTEAFF.

This clonotype was counted ten times or more. The chain links TRBV9 to TRBJ2-3, with TRBD2 as a possible D gene (6 bases). The V end lost 4 bases, the J end lost 5 bases, and 20 bases lay between the germline ends. Germline assignment: CDR1 SGDLS and CDR2 YYNGEE. This CDR3 has 16 amino acids. CDR3 protein: CASSPSTEGPLDTQYF. The CDR3 nucleotides are TGTGCCAGCAGCCCGTCTACGGAGGGCCCGTTAGATACGCAGTATTTT.

This clonotype was picked up a small number of times. The chain couples TRBV6-1 to TRBJ2-2; possibly TRBD1 for D (5 bases). CDR3 length: 14 amino acids. CDR1 is MNHNS, CDR2 SASEGT, per germline. V lost 6 bases to trimming and J lost 6 bases, with 14 bases between them. The CDR3: CASRSPAGSGELFF. The CDR3 coding sequence is TGTGCCAGCAGATCCCCGGCAGGGTCCGGGGAGCTGTTTTTT.

This clonotype was seen at least ten times. This rearrangement joins TRBV6-1 to TRBJ2-7; D gene unclear. The germline CDR1 and CDR2 sequences are MNHNS and SASEGT. The germline V and J ends were trimmed by 2 bases and 3 bases, with 5 bases remaining between them. This CDR3 is built from 12 residues. The CDR3 sequence: CASSEMGYEQYV. CDR3 coding DNA: TGTGCCAGCAGTGAAATGGGCTACGAGCAGTACGTC.

This clonotype was picked up many times. This chain connects TRBV20-1 to TRBJ2-5; 7 nucleotides match TRBD1. Germline values: CDR1 DFQATT, CDR2 SNEGSKA (reference sequence). This CDR3 has 14 residues. After removal of 3 bases from V and 5 bases from J, the junction contained 9 bases not matched to a gene. This CDR3 is CSASVGRGQETQYF. DNA of the CDR3: TGCAGTGCTAGCGTCGGCAGGGGACAGGAGACCCAGTACTTC.

This clonotype occurred a few times. The chain employs TRBV6-2 or TRBV6-3 and TRBJ1-5, with TRBD1 matching 10 bases. CDR1 and CDR2 from the germline V gene are MNHEY and SVGEGT. The CDR3 loop spans 17 amino acids. Trimming took 7 bases from V and 0 from J; bases not matched to a gene: 9. The CDR3 protein is CASTRDRGDYSNQPQHF. The CDR3 nucleotides read TGTGCCAGCACTCGGGACAGGGGCGATTATAGCAATCAGCCCCAGCATTTT.

The CDR3 coding sequence is TGTGCCAGCAGTTGGGGTCCCATTGTAGACCAAGAGACCCAGTACTTC. This codes for CASSWGPIVDQETQYF. The J gene is TRBJ2-5, the V gene TRBV6-2 or TRBV6-3; D remains unclear. This CDR3 has 16 residues. Germline V lookup: CDR1 MNHEY, CDR2 SVGEGT. Trimming pared 4 bases from V and 0 bases from J, leaving 15 bases between.

This clonotype was observed at least ten times. This sequence joins TRBV6-1 and TRBJ2-7; D remains unclear. Trimming took off 7 bases at V and 3 bases at J, with 13 bases between the two ends. Germline V gives CDR1 MNHNS, CDR2 SASEGT. The CDR3 contains 13 residues. CDR3 in amino acids: CASTSSGSYEQYF. The CDR3 DNA sequence: TGTGCCAGCACCTCCTCGGGCAGCTACGAGCAGTACTTC.

CDR3 sequence reads: CASSQGIPYNEQFF. CDR3 coding DNA: TGCGCCAGCAGCCAAGGGATCCCCTACAATGAGCAGTTCTTC. The chain employs TRBV4-1 and TRBJ2-1; no clear D gene. The CDR3 consists of 14 residues. Looked up from germline, CDR1 is MGHRA and CDR2 is YSYEKL. V was clipped by 1 base and J by 2 bases, with 6 bases between them.

In its sample, this clonotype was seen once. The rearrangement joins TRBV9 to TRBJ2-3; no definite D call. Germline loops: CDR1 SGDLS, CDR2 YYNGEE. The CDR3 length is 15 residues. V lost 2 bases and J lost 0, with 10 bases in between. The CDR3, as DNA: TGTGCCAGCAGCGTGGTCGGTGTTAGCACAGATACGCAGTATTTT. It encodes CASSVVGVSTDTQYF.

This clonotype was observed a few times. The gene calls are TRBV20-1 and TRBJ2-1, with D perhaps matching TRBD1 (5 bases). The CDR3 extends over 15 amino acids. Germline CDR1 DFQATT, CDR2 SNEGSKA (reference sequence). V dropped 4 bases and J dropped 1 base, with 14 bases sitting between them. The CDR3 DNA reads as TGCAGTGCTAAGCCCTGGGGCCTTTCCTACAATGAGCAGTTCTTC. Translated, it gives CSAKPWGLSYNEQFF.

This chain connects TRBV7-9 to TRBJ1-5; D is undetermined. V was cut by 4 bases and J by 7 bases, with 14 bases left in between. CDR3 length equals 14 residues. Germline lookup yields CDR1 SEHNR and CDR2 FQNEAQ (reference sequence). CDR3 loop: CASSSSILGQPQHF. In nucleotides, the CDR3 is TGTGCCAGCAGCTCTTCAATTTTAGGGCAGCCCCAGCATTTT.

This clonotype has a count of ten or more. The chain has TRBV28 and TRBJ2-5, with D possibly matching TRBD1 (5 bases). CDR3 length: 12 residues. Per germline, CDR1 MDHEN and CDR2 SYDVKM. The ends were cut back, 6 bases at V and 3 bases at J, with 8 bases in the middle. The CDR3 sequence: CASRGPKETQYF. The CDR3 nucleotides are TGTGCCAGCAGGGGGCCAAAAGAGACCCAGTACTTC.